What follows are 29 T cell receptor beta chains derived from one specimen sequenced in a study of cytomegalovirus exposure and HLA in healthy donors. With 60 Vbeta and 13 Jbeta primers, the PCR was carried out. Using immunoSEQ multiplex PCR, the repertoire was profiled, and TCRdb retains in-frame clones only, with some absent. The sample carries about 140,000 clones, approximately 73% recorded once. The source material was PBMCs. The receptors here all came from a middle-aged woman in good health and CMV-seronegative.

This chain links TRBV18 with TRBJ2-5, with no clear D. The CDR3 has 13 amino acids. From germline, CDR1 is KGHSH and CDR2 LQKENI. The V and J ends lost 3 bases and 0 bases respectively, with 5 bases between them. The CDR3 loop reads CASSPQNQETQYF. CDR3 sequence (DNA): TGTGCCAGCTCACCCCAAAACCAAGAGACCCAGTACTTC.

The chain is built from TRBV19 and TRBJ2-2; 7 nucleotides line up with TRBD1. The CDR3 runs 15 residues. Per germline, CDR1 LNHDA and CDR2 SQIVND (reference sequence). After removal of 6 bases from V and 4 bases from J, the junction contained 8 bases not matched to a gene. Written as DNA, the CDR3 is TGTGCCAGTAGGGAATACAGGGGCTTCACCGGGGAGCTGTTTTTT. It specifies CASREYRGFTGELFF.

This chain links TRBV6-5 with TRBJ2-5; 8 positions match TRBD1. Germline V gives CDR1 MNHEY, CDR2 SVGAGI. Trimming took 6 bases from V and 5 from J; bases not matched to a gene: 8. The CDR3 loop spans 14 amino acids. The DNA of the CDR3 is TGTGCCAGCAGACGGACAGGGACAATGGAGACCCAGTACTTC. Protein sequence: CASRRTGTMETQYF.

This CDR3 is CASMRRDNGYTF. CDR3 nucleotides: TGTGCCAGCATGCGCAGGGACAATGGCTACACCTTC. The chain couples TRBV6-6 to TRBJ1-2; D may be TRBD1 (6 bases). The CDR3 runs to 12 residues. Germline V gene sequence: CDR1 MNHNY, CDR2 SVGAGI (reference sequence). Trimming shortened V by 7 bases and J by 6 bases, and 12 bases separated the two germline ends.

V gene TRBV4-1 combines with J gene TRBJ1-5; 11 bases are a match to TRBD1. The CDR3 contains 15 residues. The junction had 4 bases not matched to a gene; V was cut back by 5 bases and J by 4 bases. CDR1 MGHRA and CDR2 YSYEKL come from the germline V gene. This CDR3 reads CASSLGTGGNQPQHF. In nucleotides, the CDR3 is TGCGCCAGCAGCTTGGGGACAGGGGGAAATCAGCCCCAGCATTTT.

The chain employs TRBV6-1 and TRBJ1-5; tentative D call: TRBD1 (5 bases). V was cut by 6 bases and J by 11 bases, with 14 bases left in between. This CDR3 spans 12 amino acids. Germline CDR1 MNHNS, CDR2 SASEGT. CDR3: CASSPGGTAQHF. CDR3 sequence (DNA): TGTGCCAGCAGCCCCGGAGGGACGGCCCAGCATTTT.

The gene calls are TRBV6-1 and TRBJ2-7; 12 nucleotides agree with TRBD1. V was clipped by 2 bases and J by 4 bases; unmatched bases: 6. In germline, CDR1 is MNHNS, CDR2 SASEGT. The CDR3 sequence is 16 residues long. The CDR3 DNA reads TGTGCCAGCAGTGAATGGGGACAGGGGGCGTCTTACGAGCAGTACTTC. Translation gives CASSEWGQGASYEQYF.

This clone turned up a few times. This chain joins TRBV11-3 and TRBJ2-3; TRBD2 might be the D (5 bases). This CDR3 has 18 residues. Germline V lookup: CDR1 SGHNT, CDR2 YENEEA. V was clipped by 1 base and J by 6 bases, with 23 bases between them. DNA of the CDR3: TGTGCCAGCAGCTTAGGATCCCGGACTCACCCCTTAGCGGATACGCAGTATTTT. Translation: CASSLGSRTHPLADTQYF.

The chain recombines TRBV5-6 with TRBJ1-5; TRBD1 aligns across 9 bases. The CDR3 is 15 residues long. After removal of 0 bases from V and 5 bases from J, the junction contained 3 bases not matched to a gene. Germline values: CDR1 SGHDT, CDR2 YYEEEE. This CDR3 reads CASSLDRGRDQPQHF. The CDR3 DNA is TGTGCCAGCAGCTTGGACAGGGGGCGCGATCAGCCCCAGCATTTT.

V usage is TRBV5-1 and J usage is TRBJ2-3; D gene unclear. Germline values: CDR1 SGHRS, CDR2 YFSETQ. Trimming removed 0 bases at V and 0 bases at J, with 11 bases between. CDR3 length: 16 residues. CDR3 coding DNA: TGCGCCAGCAGCTTGGGGGTCGACTTTAGCACAGATACGCAGTATTTT. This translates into CASSLGVDFSTDTQYF.

Written as DNA, the CDR3 is TGTGCCAGCAGCTTGGCCAGGGACAGGACGGGGTCCAGCAATCAGCCCCAGCATTTT. It is translated as CASSLARDRTGSSNQPQHF. The chain carries TRBV5-6 and TRBJ1-5; 8 bases fit TRBD1. CDR3 length: 19 amino acids. The V and J ends lost 0 bases and 1 base, in that order; junction bases with no gene match: 12. Germline-derived CDR1 and CDR2 are SGHDT and YYEEEE.

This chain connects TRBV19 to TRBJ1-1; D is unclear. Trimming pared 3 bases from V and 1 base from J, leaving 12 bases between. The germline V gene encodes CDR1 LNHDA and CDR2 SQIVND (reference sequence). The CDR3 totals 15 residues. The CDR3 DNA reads TGTGCCAGTAGTATTAACGTAGGCGGGAACACTGAAGCTTTCTTT. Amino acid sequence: CASSINVGGNTEAFF. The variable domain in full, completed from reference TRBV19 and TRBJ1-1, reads DGGITQSPKYLFRKEGQNVTLSCEQNLNHDAMYWYRQDPGQGLRLIYYSQIVNDFQKGDIAEGYSVSREKKESFPLTVTSAQKNPTAFYLCASSINVGGNTEAFFGQGTRLTVV.

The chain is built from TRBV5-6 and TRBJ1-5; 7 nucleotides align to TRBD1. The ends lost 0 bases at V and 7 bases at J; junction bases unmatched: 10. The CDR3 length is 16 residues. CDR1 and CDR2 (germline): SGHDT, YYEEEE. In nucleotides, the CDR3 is TGTGCCAGCAGCTTGGGGCCGACAGGGTTGGGACAGCCCCAGCATTTT. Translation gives CASSLGPTGLGQPQHF.

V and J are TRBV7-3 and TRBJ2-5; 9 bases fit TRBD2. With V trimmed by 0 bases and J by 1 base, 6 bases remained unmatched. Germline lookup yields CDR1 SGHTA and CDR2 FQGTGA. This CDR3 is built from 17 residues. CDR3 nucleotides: TGTGCCAGCAGCTTAACCGGTAGCGGGGGCACCCAAGAGACCCAGTACTTC. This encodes CASSLTGSGGTQETQYF.

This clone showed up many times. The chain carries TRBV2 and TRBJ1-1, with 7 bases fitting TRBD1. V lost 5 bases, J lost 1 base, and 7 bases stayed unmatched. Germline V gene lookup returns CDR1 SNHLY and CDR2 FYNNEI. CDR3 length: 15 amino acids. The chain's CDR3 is CASSTEGAGNTEAFF. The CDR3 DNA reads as TGTGCCAGCAGTACCGAGGGGGCAGGGAACACTGAAGCTTTCTTT.

CDR3 coding DNA: TGTGCCAGCAGCGCCGGACAGGACTACTCCTACAATGAGCAGTTCTTC. Its translation is CASSAGQDYSYNEQFF. The chain joins TRBV9 to TRBJ2-1; tentative D call: TRBD1 (7 bases). CDR3 size: 16 residues. The V and J ends lost 3 bases and 0 bases respectively, with 13 bases between them. The germline V gene has CDR1 SGDLS and CDR2 YYNGEE. Based on the CDR3 plus reference TRBV9 and TRBJ2-1, the full variable domain is DSGVTQTPKHLITATGQRVTLRCSPRSGDLSVYWYQQSLDQGLQFLIQYYNGEERAKGNILERFSAQQFPDLHSELNLSSLELGDSALYFCASSAGQDYSYNEQFFGPGTRLTVL.

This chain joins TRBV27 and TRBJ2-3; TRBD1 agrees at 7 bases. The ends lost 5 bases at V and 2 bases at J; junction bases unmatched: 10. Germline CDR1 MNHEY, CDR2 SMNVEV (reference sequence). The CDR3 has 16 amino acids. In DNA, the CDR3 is TGTGCCAGCAGTCCGGACAGGACTCCAAACACAGATACGCAGTATTTT. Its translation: CASSPDRTPNTDTQYF.

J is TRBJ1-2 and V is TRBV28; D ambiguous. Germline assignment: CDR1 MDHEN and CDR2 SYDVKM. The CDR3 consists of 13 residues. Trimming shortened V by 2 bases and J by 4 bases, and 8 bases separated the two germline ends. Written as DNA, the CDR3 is TGTGCCAGCAGTTTAAAAAGCCCCTATGGCTACACCTTC. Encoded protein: CASSLKSPYGYTF.

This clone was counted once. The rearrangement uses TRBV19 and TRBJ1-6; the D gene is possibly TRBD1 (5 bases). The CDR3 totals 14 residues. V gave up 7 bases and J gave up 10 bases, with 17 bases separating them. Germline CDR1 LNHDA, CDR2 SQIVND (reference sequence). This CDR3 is CASNTRQGQSPLHF. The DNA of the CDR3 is TGTGCCAGTAACACGCGGCAGGGTCAATCACCCCTCCACTTT.

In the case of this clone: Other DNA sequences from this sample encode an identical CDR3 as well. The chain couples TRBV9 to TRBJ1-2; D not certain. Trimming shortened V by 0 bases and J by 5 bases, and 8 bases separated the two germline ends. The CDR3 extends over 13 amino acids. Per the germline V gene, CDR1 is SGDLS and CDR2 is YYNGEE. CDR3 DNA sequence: TGTGCCAGCAGCGTAGCGGGAGCATATGGCTACACCTTC. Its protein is CASSVAGAYGYTF.

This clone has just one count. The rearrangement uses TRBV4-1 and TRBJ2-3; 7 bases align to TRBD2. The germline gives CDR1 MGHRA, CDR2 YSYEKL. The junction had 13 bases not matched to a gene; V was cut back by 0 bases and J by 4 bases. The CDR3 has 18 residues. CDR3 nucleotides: TGCGCCAGCAGCCAAGACCGAAGGGGCGGGGGTAGAGCAGATACGCAGTATTTT. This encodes CASSQDRRGGGRADTQYF.

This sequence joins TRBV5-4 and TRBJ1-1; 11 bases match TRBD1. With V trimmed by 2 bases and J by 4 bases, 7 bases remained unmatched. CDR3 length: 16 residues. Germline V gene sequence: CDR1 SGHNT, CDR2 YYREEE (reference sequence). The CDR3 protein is CASSFGTGGVGTEAFF. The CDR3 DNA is TGTGCCAGCAGCTTCGGGACAGGGGGTGTCGGCACTGAAGCTTTCTTT.

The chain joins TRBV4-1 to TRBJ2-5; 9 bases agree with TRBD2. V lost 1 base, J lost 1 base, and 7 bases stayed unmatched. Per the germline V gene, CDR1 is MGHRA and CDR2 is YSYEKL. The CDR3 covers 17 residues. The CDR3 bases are TGCGCCAGCAGCCAAGGGGATCTGCGGGGGGGCCAAGAGACCCAGTACTTC. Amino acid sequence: CASSQGDLRGGQETQYF.

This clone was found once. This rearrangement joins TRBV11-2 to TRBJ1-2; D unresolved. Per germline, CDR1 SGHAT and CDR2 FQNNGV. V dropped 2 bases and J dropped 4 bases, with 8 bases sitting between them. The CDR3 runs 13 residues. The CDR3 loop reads CASSLTGSYGYTF. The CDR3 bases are TGTGCCAGCAGCTTAACGGGTTCCTATGGCTACACCTTC.

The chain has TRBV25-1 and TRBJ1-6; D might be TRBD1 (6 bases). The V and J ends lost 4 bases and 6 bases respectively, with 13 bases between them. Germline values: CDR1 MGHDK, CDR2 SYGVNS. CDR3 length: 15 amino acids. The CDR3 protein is CASSADRPGNSPLHF. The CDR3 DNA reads TGTGCCAGCAGTGCCGACAGGCCGGGTAATTCACCCCTCCACTTT.

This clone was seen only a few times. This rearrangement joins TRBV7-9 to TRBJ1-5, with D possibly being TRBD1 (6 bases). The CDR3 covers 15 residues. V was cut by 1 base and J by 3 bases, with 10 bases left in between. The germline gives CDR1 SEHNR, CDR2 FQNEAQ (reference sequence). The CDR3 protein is CASSLGDNFNQPQHF. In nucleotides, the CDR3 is TGTGCCAGCAGCTTAGGGGACAATTTCAATCAGCCCCAGCATTTT.

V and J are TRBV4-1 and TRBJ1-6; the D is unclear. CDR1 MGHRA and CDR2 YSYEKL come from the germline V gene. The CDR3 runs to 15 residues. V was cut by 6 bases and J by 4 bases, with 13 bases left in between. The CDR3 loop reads CASSSPGGYNSPLHF. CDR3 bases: TGCGCCAGCAGTTCACCCGGAGGGTATAATTCACCCCTCCACTTT.

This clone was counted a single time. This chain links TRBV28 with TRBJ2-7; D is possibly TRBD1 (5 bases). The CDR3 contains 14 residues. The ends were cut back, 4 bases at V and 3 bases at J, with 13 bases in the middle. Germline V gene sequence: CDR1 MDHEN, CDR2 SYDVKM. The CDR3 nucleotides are TGTGCCAGCAGTTCTAGGGGTAGGGGCTACGAGCAGTACGTC. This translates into CASSSRGRGYEQYV.

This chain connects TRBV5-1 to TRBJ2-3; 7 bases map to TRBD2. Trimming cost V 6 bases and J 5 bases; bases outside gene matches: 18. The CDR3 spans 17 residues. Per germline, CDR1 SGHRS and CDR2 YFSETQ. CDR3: CASKRQMGGGVVDTQYF. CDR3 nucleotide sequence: TGCGCCAGCAAACGACAGATGGGGGGGGGAGTGGTAGATACGCAGTATTTT.